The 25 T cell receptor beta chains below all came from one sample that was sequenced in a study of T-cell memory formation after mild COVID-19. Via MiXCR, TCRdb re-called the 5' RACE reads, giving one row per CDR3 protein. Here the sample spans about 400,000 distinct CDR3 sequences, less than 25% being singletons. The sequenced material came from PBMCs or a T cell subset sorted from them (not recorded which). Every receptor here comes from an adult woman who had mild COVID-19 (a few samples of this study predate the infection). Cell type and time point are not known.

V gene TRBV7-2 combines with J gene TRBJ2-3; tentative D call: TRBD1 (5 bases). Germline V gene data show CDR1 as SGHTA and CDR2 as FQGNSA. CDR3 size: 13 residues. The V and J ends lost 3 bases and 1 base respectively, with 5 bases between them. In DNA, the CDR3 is TGTGCCAGCAGCTTCAGGGGCACAGATACGCAGTATTTT. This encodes CASSFRGTDTQYF.

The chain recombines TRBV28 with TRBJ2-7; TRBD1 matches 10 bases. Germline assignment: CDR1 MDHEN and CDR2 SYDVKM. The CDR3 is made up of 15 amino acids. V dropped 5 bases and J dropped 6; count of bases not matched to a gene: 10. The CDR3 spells CASSPTGQGTGEQYF. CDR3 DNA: TGTGCCAGCAGTCCCACGGGACAGGGGACTGGCGAGCAGTACTTC. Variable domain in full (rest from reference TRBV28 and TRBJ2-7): DVKVTQSSRYLVKRTGEKVFLECVQDMDHENMFWYRQDPGLGLRLIYFSYDVKMKEKGDIPEGYSVSREKKERFSLILESASTNQTSMYLCASSPTGQGTGEQYFGPGTRLTVT.

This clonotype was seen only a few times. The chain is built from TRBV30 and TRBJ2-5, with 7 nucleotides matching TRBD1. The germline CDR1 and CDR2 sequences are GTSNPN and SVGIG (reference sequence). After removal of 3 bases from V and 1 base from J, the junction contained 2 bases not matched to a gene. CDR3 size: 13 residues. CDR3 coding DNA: TGTGCCTGGAGCCGGGACAGCCAAGAGACCCAGTACTTC. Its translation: CAWSRDSQETQYF.

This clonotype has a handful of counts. CDR3 coding DNA: TGCGCCAGCAAACGGGACAGGACGAACACTGAAGCTTTCTTT. This gives the protein CASKRDRTNTEAFF. The chain is built from TRBV5-1 and TRBJ1-1, with TRBD1 matching 8 bases. Unmatched junction bases numbered 5, after V lost 6 bases and J lost 1 base. CDR3 length equals 14 residues. Germline lookup yields CDR1 SGHRS and CDR2 YFSETQ.

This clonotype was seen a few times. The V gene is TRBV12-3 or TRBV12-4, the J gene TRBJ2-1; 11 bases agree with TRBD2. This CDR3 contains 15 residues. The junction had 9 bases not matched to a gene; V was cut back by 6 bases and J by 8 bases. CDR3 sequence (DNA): TGTGCCAGCAGACCGGGACTAGCGGCATGGGATGAGCAGTTCTTC. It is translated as CASRPGLAAWDEQFF.

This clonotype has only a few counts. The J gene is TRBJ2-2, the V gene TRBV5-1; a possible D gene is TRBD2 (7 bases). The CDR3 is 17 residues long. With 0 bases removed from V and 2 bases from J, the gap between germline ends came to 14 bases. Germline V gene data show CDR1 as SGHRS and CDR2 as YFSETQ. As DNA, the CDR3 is TGCGCCAGCAGCTTGGTTGCGGGGGCCCCCAACACCGGGGAGCTGTTTTTT. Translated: CASSLVAGAPNTGELFF.

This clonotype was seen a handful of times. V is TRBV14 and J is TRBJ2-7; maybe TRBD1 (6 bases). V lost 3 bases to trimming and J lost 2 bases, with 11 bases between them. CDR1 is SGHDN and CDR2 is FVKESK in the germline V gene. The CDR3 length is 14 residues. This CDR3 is CASSHRSGAYEQYF. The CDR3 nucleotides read TGTGCCAGCAGCCACCGCTCAGGGGCCTACGAGCAGTACTTC.

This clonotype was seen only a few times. The CDR3 reads CASSPPIYVPYEQYF. CDR3 coding DNA: TGTGCCAGCAGTCCACCGATCTATGTCCCCTACGAGCAGTACTTC. The chain combines TRBV12-3 or TRBV12-4 with TRBJ2-7; D gene uncertain. The CDR3 covers 15 residues. Trimming took off 5 bases at V and 2 bases at J, with 16 bases between the two ends.

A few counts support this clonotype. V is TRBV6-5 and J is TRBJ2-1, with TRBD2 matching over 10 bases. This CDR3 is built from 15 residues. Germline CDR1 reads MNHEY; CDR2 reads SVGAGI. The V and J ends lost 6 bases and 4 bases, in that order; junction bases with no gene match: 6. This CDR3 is CASSRAGGDYNEQFF. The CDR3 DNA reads TGTGCCAGCAGCCGAGCGGGAGGGGATTACAATGAGCAGTTCTTC.

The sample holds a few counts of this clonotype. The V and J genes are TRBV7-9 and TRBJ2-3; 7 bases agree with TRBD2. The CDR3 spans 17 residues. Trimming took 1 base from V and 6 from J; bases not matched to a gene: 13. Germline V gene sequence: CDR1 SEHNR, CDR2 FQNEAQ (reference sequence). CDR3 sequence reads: CASSLGLAGRFGDTQYF. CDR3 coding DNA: TGTGCCAGCAGCTTAGGATTAGCGGGCCGCTTTGGGGATACGCAGTATTTT.

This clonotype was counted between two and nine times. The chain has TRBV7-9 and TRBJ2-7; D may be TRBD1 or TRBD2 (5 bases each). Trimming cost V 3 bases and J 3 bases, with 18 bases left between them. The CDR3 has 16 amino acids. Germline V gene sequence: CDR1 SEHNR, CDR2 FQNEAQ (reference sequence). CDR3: CASSFGEPGPGYEQYF. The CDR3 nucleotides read TGTGCCAGCAGCTTTGGGGAGCCGGGACCTGGCTACGAGCAGTACTTC.

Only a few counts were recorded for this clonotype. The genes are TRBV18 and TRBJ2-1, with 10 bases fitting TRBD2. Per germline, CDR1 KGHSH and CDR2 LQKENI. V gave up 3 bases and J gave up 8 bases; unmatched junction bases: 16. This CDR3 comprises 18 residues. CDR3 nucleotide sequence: TGTGCCAGCTCACCCCAGCCCTTCGGTAGCGGGAGGAACCATGAGCAGTTCTTC. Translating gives CASSPQPFGSGRNHEQFF.

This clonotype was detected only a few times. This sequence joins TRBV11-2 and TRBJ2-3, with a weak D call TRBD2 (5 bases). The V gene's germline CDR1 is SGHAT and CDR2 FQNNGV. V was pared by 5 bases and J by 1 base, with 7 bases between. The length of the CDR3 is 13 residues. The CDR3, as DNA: TGTGCCAGCAGCCAGAGGGGCACAGATACGCAGTATTTT. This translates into CASSQRGTDTQYF.

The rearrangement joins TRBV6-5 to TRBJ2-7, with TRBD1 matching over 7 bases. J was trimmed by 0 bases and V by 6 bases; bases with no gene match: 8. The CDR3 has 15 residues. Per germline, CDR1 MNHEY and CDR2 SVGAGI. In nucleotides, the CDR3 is TGTGCCAGCAGAACCCGAGACAGGGTCTCCTACGAGCAGTACTTC. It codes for CASRTRDRVSYEQYF.

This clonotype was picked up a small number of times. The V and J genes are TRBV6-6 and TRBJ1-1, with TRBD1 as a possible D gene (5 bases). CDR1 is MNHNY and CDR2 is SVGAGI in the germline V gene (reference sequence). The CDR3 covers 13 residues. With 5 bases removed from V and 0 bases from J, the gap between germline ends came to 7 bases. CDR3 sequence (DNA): TGTGCCAGCAGTGGGACCATGAACACTGAAGCTTTCTTT. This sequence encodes CASSGTMNTEAFF.

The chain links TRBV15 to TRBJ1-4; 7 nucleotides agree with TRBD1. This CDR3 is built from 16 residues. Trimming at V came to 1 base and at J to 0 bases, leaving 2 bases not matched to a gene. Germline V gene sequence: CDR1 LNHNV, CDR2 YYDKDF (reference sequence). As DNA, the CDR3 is TGTGCCACCAGCAGAGCAACAGGGGCAACTAATGAAAAACTGTTTTTT. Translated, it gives CATSRATGATNEKLFF.

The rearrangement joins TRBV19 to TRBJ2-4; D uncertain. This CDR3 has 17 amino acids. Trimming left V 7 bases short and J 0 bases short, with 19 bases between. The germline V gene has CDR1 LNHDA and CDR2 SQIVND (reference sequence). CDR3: CASMNLRATLAKNIQYF. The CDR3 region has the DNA TGTGCCAGTATGAATCTGCGTGCAACCCTAGCCAAAAACATTCAGTACTTC.

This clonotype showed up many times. The CDR3 nucleotides are TGTGCCAGCAGCCTGACAGGGTACTATGGCTACACCTTC. Protein product: CASSLTGYYGYTF. The gene calls are TRBV7-9 and TRBJ1-2, with 7 bases fitting TRBD1. Looked up from germline, CDR1 is SEHNR and CDR2 is FQNEAQ (reference sequence). Trimming took 5 bases from V and 3 from J; bases not matched to a gene: 3. CDR3 length: 13 amino acids.

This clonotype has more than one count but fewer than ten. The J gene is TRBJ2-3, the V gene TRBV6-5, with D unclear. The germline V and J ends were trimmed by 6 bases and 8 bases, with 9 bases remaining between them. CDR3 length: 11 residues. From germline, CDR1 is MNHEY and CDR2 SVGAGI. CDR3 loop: CASRDGGTQYF. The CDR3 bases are TGTGCCAGCAGGGACGGTGGTACGCAGTATTTT.

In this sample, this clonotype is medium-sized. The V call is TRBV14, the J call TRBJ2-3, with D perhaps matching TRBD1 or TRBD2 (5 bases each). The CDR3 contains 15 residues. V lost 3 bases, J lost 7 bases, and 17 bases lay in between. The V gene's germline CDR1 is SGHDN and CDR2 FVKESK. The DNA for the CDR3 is TGTGCCAGCAGCCAGGGGTCCTCGTGGGGGAATACGCAGTATTTT. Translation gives CASSQGSSWGNTQYF. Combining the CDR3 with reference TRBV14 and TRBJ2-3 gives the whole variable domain EAGVTQFPSHSVIEKGQTVTLRCDPISGHDNLYWYRRVMGKEIKFLLHFVKESKQDESGMPNNRFLAERTGGTYSTLKVQPAELEDSGVYFCASSQGSSWGNTQYFGPGTRLTVL.

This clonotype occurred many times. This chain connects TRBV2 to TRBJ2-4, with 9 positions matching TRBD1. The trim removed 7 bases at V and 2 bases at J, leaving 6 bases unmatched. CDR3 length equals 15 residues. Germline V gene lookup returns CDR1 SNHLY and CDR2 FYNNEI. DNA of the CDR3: TGTGCCAGCATCTTACAGGGGGCGTCCAAAAACATTCAGTACTTC. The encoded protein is CASILQGASKNIQYF.

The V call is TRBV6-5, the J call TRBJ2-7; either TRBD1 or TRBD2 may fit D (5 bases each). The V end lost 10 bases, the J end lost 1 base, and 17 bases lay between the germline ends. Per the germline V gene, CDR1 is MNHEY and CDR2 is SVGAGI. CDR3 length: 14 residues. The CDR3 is CATTRGGGSYEQYF. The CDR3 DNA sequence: TGTGCCACGACGAGGGGTGGGGGATCCTACGAGCAGTACTTC.

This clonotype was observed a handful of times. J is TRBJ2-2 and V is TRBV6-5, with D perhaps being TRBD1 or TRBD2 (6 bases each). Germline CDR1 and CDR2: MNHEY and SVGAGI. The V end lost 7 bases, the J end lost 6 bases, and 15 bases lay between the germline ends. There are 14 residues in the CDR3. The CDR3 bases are TGTGCCAGCACCAAGGGGGGAACGGCCGGGGAGCTGTTTTTT. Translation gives CASTKGGTAGELFF.

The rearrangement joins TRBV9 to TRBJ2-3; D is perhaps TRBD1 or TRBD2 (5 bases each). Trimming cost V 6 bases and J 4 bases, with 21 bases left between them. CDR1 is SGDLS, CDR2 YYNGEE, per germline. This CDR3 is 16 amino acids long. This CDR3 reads CASTRWGTQGSDTQYF. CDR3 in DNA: TGTGCCAGCACCCGATGGGGGACCCAAGGGTCAGATACGCAGTATTTT.

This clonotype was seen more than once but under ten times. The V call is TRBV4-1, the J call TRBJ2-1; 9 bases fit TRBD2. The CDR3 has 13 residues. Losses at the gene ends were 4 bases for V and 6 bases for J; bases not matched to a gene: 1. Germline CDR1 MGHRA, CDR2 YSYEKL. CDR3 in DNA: TGCGCCAGCAGCCCTAGCGGGACCAATGAGCAGTTCTTC. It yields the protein CASSPSGTNEQFF.